The 28 T cell receptor beta chains below were found in one sample sequenced in a study of cytotoxic CD8 clonotypes in ibrutinib-treated CLL. Method: immunoSEQ multiplex PCR; TCRdb's copy keeps in-frame clones and lacks some. The table records over 95,000 clones, roughly 57% of them present only once. The sample here was PBMCs, taken after 24 months of ibrutinib treatment. These receptors were collected from a human donor with chronic lymphocytic leukemia.

V gene TRBV12-5 combines with J gene TRBJ1-2; 7 nucleotides agree with TRBD1. The CDR3 sequence is 13 residues long. The junction had 9 bases not matched to a gene; V was cut back by 7 bases and J by 7 bases. Germline assignment: CDR1 LGHNT and CDR2 FRNRAP. The CDR3 bases are TGTGCTAGTGCCGGGGAGGGGGCTGGTGGCTACACCTTC. Translation: CASAGEGAGGYTF.

At least ten counts were recorded for this clone. The chain joins TRBV28 to TRBJ1-1, with D perhaps TRBD1 (5 bases). V lost 3 bases and J 4 bases, leaving 15 bases between the germline ends. This CDR3 is 15 amino acids long. Germline V gene data show CDR1 as MDHEN and CDR2 as SYDVKM. The CDR3 region has the DNA TGTGCCAGCAGTTTTACCCCTTTCGGGGGCACTGAAGCTTTCTTT. The encoded protein is CASSFTPFGGTEAFF. Full variable domain (remainder filled in from reference TRBV28 and TRBJ1-1): DVKVTQSSRYLVKRTGEKVFLECVQDMDHENMFWYRQDPGLGLRLIYFSYDVKMKEKGDIPEGYSVSREKKERFSLILESASTNQTSMYLCASSFTPFGGTEAFFGQGTRLTVV.

This chain connects TRBV19 to TRBJ2-2, with D tentatively TRBD2 (5 bases). Germline V lookup: CDR1 LNHDA, CDR2 SQIVND (reference sequence). The CDR3 runs 15 residues. Trimming removed 6 bases at V and 0 bases at J, with 11 bases between. The CDR3 is CASRGAAANTGELFF. The CDR3 nucleotides are TGTGCCAGTAGGGGAGCGGCCGCGAACACCGGGGAGCTGTTTTTT.

The chain uses TRBV11-2 and TRBJ2-7; no definite D call. The ends were cut back, 3 bases at V and 4 bases at J, with 10 bases in the middle. The germline gives CDR1 SGHAT, CDR2 FQNNGV. This CDR3 comprises 13 residues. The CDR3 here is CASSFYRVYEQYF. The CDR3 nucleotides read TGTGCCAGCAGCTTTTATAGGGTTTACGAGCAGTACTTC.

The chain joins TRBV2 to TRBJ2-3, with D possibly matching TRBD2 (6 bases). This CDR3 region has 15 residues. V was cut by 6 bases and J by 0 bases, with 13 bases left in between. Germline CDR1 is SNHLY and CDR2 is FYNNEI. The CDR3 is CASSPGRGSTDTQYF. Written as DNA, the CDR3 is TGTGCCAGCAGCCCGGGGCGGGGAAGCACAGATACGCAGTATTTT.

V usage is TRBV29-1 and J usage is TRBJ2-5; D is perhaps TRBD1 (8 bases). Trimming pared 6 bases from V and 5 bases from J, leaving 13 bases between. The CDR3 spans 12 residues. The V gene's germline CDR1 is SQVTM and CDR2 ANQGSEA. Here the CDR3 reads CSVTQGGETQYF. The CDR3 region has the DNA TGCAGCGTCACACAGGGGGGGGAGACCCAGTACTTC.

The rearrangement uses TRBV11-2 and TRBJ2-1; 12 bases line up with TRBD2. The junction had 4 bases not matched to a gene; V was cut back by 5 bases and J by 5 bases. This CDR3 has 15 residues. Germline CDR1 SGHAT, CDR2 FQNNGV. CDR3 nucleotides: TGTGCCAGCAGCCCACTAGCGGGGGGACACAATGAGCAGTTCTTC. Encoded protein: CASSPLAGGHNEQFF.

This clone occurred once. This chain links TRBV6-6 with TRBJ2-2; TRBD1 matches 7 bases. Unmatched junction bases numbered 8, after V lost 5 bases and J lost 5 bases. The CDR3 has 15 residues. In germline, CDR1 is MNHNY, CDR2 SVGAGI (reference sequence). The CDR3 DNA reads TGTGCCAGCAGTCCCGGGACAGAGGGAACCGGGGAGCTGTTTTTT. Encoded protein: CASSPGTEGTGELFF.

This clone was recorded only once. The V and J genes are TRBV19 and TRBJ2-1, with 12 bases that match TRBD2. Germline-derived CDR1 and CDR2 are LNHDA and SQIVND (reference sequence). J was trimmed by 2 bases and V by 8 bases; bases with no gene match: 4. The CDR3 runs to 15 residues. The CDR3 region is CASRTSGDTYNEQFF. Written as DNA, the CDR3 is TGTGCCAGTCGGACTAGCGGGGACACCTACAATGAGCAGTTCTTC.

The chain combines TRBV23-1 with TRBJ1-2; 11 nucleotides line up with TRBD1. TRBV23-1 is noted as an ORF with a role that remains uncertain. The CDR3 sequence is 19 residues long. With V trimmed by 3 bases and J by 4 bases, 16 bases remained unmatched. CDR3 sequence: CASSHQGRTGGGRGYGYTF. For the CDR3, the DNA is TGCGCCAGCAGTCATCAGGGAAGGACAGGGGGCGGTCGCGGCTATGGCTACACCTTC.

In this sample, this clone turned up a few times. The chain uses TRBV4-1 and TRBJ2-5; 11 nucleotides line up with TRBD2. V lost 3 bases and J lost 3; bases outside the gene matches: 9. Looked up from germline, CDR1 is MGHRA and CDR2 is YSYEKL. The CDR3 spans 17 residues. CDR3 DNA: TGCGCCAGCAGCCAGCCTGTGGGACTAGCGGTCGAAGAGACCCAGTACTTC. Encoded protein: CASSQPVGLAVEETQYF.

The CDR3 DNA sequence: TGCGCCAGCAGCACCTGGACAGGGAAGAACACTGAAGCTTTCTTT. The encoded protein is CASSTWTGKNTEAFF. This chain uses TRBV5-1 with TRBJ1-1; 8 bases line up with TRBD1. With 4 bases clipped from V and 1 base from J, the junction kept 6 bases outside the gene matches. CDR1 and CDR2 (germline): SGHRS, YFSETQ. The CDR3 contains 15 residues.

The chain recombines TRBV5-1 with TRBJ2-7; D is perhaps TRBD1 or TRBD2 (5 bases each). Germline V gene lookup returns CDR1 SGHRS and CDR2 YFSETQ. The V end lost 4 bases, the J end lost 6 bases, and 14 bases lay between the germline ends. The CDR3 covers 13 residues. CDR3: CASSLRERSEQYF. The DNA for the CDR3 is TGCGCCAGCAGCCTCAGGGAGCGGAGCGAGCAGTACTTC. The entire variable domain, with the rest obtained from reference TRBV5-1 and TRBJ2-7, is as follows: KAGVTQTPRYLIKTRGQQVTLSCSPISGHRSVSWYQQTPGQGLQFLFEYFSETQRNKGNFPGRFSGRQFSNSRSEMNVSTLELGDSALYLCASSLRERSEQYFGPGTRLTVT.

This clone has just one count. The rearrangement joins TRBV7-6 to TRBJ1-6; D is ambiguous. This CDR3 is built from 15 residues. In germline, CDR1 is SGHVS, CDR2 FNYEAQ. V was trimmed by 1 base and J by 4 bases, leaving 8 bases between them. DNA of the CDR3: TGTGCCAGCAGCTTAGGCGGCAATTATAATTCACCCCTCCACTTT. It specifies CASSLGGNYNSPLHF.

The chain uses TRBV5-4 and TRBJ2-2; D gene uncertain. Germline V gene data show CDR1 as SGHNT and CDR2 as YYREEE (reference sequence). V dropped 2 bases and J dropped 0 bases, with 5 bases sitting between them. The length of the CDR3 is 14 residues. In DNA, the CDR3 is TGTGCCAGCAGCTTTGATCCGAACACCGGGGAGCTGTTTTTT. This translates into CASSFDPNTGELFF. Full variable domain (rest looked up from reference TRBV5-4 and TRBJ2-2): ETGVTQSPTHLIKTRGQQVTLRCSSQSGHNTVSWYQQALGQGPQFIFQYYREEENGRGNFPPRFSGLQFPNYSSELNVNALELDDSALYLCASSFDPNTGELFFGEGSRLTVL.

The V gene is TRBV6-5, the J gene TRBJ1-3, with D tentatively TRBD1 (6 bases). CDR3 length: 15 amino acids. Germline CDR1 is MNHEY and CDR2 is SVGAGI. The V gene lost 2 bases and the J gene lost 2 bases, with 10 bases spanning the gap. The DNA of the CDR3 is TGTGCCAGCAGTTACATCGGGACAACTGGAAACACCATATATTTT. It yields the protein CASSYIGTTGNTIYF.

The chain has TRBV10-1 and TRBJ2-2; 7 nucleotides agree with TRBD1. The V gene's germline CDR1 is WNHNN and CDR2 SYGVQD (reference sequence). With V trimmed by 6 bases and J by 4 bases, 5 bases remained unmatched. The CDR3 extends over 14 amino acids. This CDR3 is CASSMGQSTGELFF. The CDR3 region has the DNA TGCGCCAGCAGCATGGGACAGTCCACCGGGGAGCTGTTTTTT.

The genes are TRBV19 and TRBJ1-6, with no clear D. The V gene's germline CDR1 is LNHDA and CDR2 SQIVND (reference sequence). CDR3 size: 13 residues. V was trimmed by 4 bases and J by 5 bases, leaving 6 bases between them. CDR3 sequence reads: CASSRTDNSPLHF. CDR3 DNA sequence: TGTGCCAGTAGTAGGACCGATAATTCACCCCTCCACTTT.

This clone has more than one count but fewer than ten. CDR3 region: CASSEGLAGPQETQYF. CDR3 coding DNA: TGTGCCAGCAGTGAAGGCCTAGCGGGGCCACAAGAGACCCAGTACTTC. J is TRBJ2-5 and V is TRBV2; 9 bases align to TRBD2. The CDR3 runs to 16 residues. Germline CDR1 is SNHLY and CDR2 is FYNNEI. The ends lost 1 base at V and 2 bases at J; junction bases unmatched: 5. The complete variable domain, with remaining parts taken from reference TRBV2 and TRBJ2-5, reads EPEVTQTPSHQVTQMGQEVILRCVPISNHLYFYWYRQILGQKVEFLVSFYNNEISEKSEIFDDQFSVERPDGSNFTLKIRSTKLEDSAMYFCASSEGLAGPQETQYFGPGTRLLVL.

This clone was observed a handful of times. The J gene is TRBJ1-5, the V gene TRBV21-1. TRBV21-1 is shown as a pseudogene. The CDR3 runs to 14 residues. The CDR3 DNA sequence: TGTGCCAGAATAGCAGAAATGCGCAATCAGCCCCAGCATTTT. Encoded protein: CARIAEMRNQPQHF.

The CDR3 is CASSPRREQPQHF. CDR3 DNA: TGTGCCAGCTCACCAAGGAGAGAACAGCCCCAGCATTTT. V usage is TRBV18 and J usage is TRBJ1-5, with D unclear. V was trimmed by 2 bases and J by 7 bases, leaving 9 bases between them. The CDR3 is 13 residues long. The germline V gene has CDR1 KGHSH and CDR2 LQKENI. Looking up the rest from reference TRBV18 and TRBJ1-5 gives the full variable domain: NAGVMQNPRHLVRRRGQEARLRCSPMKGHSHVYWYRQLPEEGLKFMVYLQKENIIDESGMPKERFSAEFPKEGPSILRIQQVVRGDSAAYFCASSPRREQPQHFGDGTRLSIL.

V is TRBV14 and J is TRBJ2-1; D gene ambiguous. The CDR3 spans 16 residues. Germline V gene data show CDR1 as SGHDN and CDR2 as FVKESK. Trimming removed 0 bases at V and 2 bases at J, with 11 bases between. CDR3 sequence (DNA): TGTGCCAGCAGCCAAGAAAGGCAGGCCCCCTACAATGAGCAGTTCTTC. It is translated as CASSQERQAPYNEQFF.

The rearrangement links TRBV7-6 to TRBJ2-1, with TRBD2 matching over 12 bases. The ends lost 4 bases at V and 2 bases at J; junction bases unmatched: 0. Germline V CDR1 and CDR2: SGHVS, FNYEAQ. The CDR3 consists of 15 residues. The CDR3 DNA sequence: TGTGCCAGCAGCTCTAGCGGGGGGGCCTACAATGAGCAGTTCTTC. This translates into CASSSSGGAYNEQFF.

Written as DNA, the CDR3 is TGCGCCAGCAGTGGGATCGACAGGACCGGGGAGCTGTTTTTT. Protein sequence: CASSGIDRTGELFF. This sequence joins TRBV10-2 and TRBJ2-2, with a possible D match to TRBD1 (6 bases). The CDR3 covers 14 residues. Per the germline V gene, CDR1 is WSHSY and CDR2 is SAAADI. V shed 4 bases and J shed 5 bases, with 11 bases lying between them.

The genes are TRBV5-4 and TRBJ2-5; no clear D. Germline CDR1 and CDR2: SGHNT and YYREEE (reference sequence). CDR3 length equals 14 residues. V was trimmed by 4 bases and J by 1 base, leaving 11 bases between them. This CDR3 reads CASSPSPVQETQYF. In DNA, the CDR3 is TGTGCCAGCAGCCCATCCCCGGTCCAAGAGACCCAGTACTTC. Complete variable domain (other parts from reference TRBV5-4 and TRBJ2-5): ETGVTQSPTHLIKTRGQQVTLRCSSQSGHNTVSWYQQALGQGPQFIFQYYREEENGRGNFPPRFSGLQFPNYSSELNVNALELDDSALYLCASSPSPVQETQYFGPGTRLLVL.

Concerning this clone: Other DNA sequences from this sample encode an identical CDR3 as well. V is TRBV2 and J is TRBJ1-2; no clear D. The CDR3 is 13 amino acids. Germline-derived CDR1 and CDR2 are SNHLY and FYNNEI. Deletions cut 1 base from V and 5 bases from J, with 8 bases between. The CDR3 sequence is CASSEEGGYGYTF. The CDR3 DNA reads as TGTGCCAGCAGTGAAGAGGGTGGGTATGGCTACACCTTC.

This clone was counted once. This chain links TRBV5-3 with TRBJ2-7; weak D call: TRBD1 (7 bases). TRBV5-3 carries the ORF label, with uncertain function. This CDR3 is built from 16 residues. Trimming took off 4 bases at V and 4 bases at J, with 21 bases between the two ends. The CDR3: CARSLHRQGGTYEQYF. The DNA for the CDR3 is TGTGCCAGAAGCCTACATAGACAGGGAGGAACTTACGAGCAGTACTTC.

The gene calls are TRBV6-5 and TRBJ2-7; D is ambiguous. CDR3 length: 11 residues. CDR1 is MNHEY and CDR2 is SVGAGI in the germline V gene. V was pared by 9 bases and J by 3 bases, with 9 bases between. The CDR3 reads CASQDYYEQYF. The CDR3 region has the DNA TGTGCCAGTCAGGATTACTACGAGCAGTACTTC.